The rows below give T cell receptor beta chains drawn from one sample of a study of Ad26.COV2.S vaccination and SARS-CoV-2 variants. Assay used: immunoSEQ multiplex PCR; TCRdb lists only in-frame clones, some missing. The sample contains over 450,000 clones, about 88% of which appear only once. Specimen: peripheral blood, collected in a trial of Ad26.COV2.S vaccine versus placebo. Receptors were obtained from a person between 18 and 65 years old who received the Ad26.COV2.S COVID-19 vaccine or a placebo. Both conserved end residues are part of each CDR3. The D gene is left open where the match is weak. Where a row states a size, it is once, few, many or the class of an expanded clone; other rows omit it.

>NA|TRBD1|TRBV25-1|TRBJ2-3
TGTGCCAGCAGTGAGGACAGGGTCGGAGATACGCAGTATTTT
CASSEDRVGDTQYF
>NA|NA|TRBV3-1/TRBV3-2|TRBJ1-4
TGTGCCAGACGCAGGGGTCGTGAAAAACTGTTTTTT
CARRRGREKLFF
>NA|NA|TRBV4-2|TRBJ2-7
TGTGCCAGCAGCCCCCGGGCGACAGGACCCTACGAGCAGTACTTC
CASSPRATGPYEQYF
>NA|NA|TRBV24-1|TRBJ2-2
TGTGCCACCAGTGATTTAAGGAGTCTAAGTGCCGGGGAGCTGTTTTTT
CATSDLRSLSAGELFF
>NA|TRBD1|TRBV7-6|TRBJ1-4
TGTGCCAGCAGCCCCACAGGGGGTAATGAAAAACTGTTTTTT
CASSPTGGNEKLFF
>NA|TRBD2|TRBV7-9|TRBJ2-1
TGTGCCAGCAGCCCAAAGGGACTAGCGGGAGACAATGAGCAGTTCTTC
CASSPKGLAGDNEQFF
>NA|NA|TRBV5-1|TRBJ1-2
TGCGCCAGCAGCTTTGAATCGCACACCGAGGGATATGGCTACACCTTC
CASSFESHTEGYGYTF
>NA|TRBD1|TRBV11-1|TRBJ2-7
TGTGCCAGCAGCATAGGACAGGGGGTGAGGCAGTACTTC
CASSIGQGVRQYF
>NA|NA|TRBV6-5|TRBJ2-5
TGTGCCAGCAGCCTAGGTGCTAGCGTACAGACCCAGTACTTC
CASSLGASVQTQYF
>once|TRBD2|TRBV5-1|TRBJ2-7
TGCGCCAGCAGCTTGGTGTCTAGCGGGAGCGTTACCTACGAGCAGTACTTC
CASSLVSSGSVTYEQYF
>NA|TRBD2|TRBV7-3|TRBJ2-1
TGTGCCAGCAGCTTAACTGCGGGGGGGCTCGGCAATGAGCAGTTCTTC
CASSLTAGGLGNEQFF
>NA|NA|TRBV3-1/TRBV3-2|TRBJ1-4
TGTGCCAGCAGCCTGGGAGGAACTAATGAAAAACTGTTTTTT
CASSLGGTNEKLFF
>NA|NA|TRBV15|TRBJ2-5
TGTGCCACCAGCAGGTGGGTGTTAACGTCGGGACAAGAGACCCAGTACTTC
CATSRWVLTSGQETQYF
>NA|TRBD1|TRBV2|TRBJ2-7
TGTGCCGGATCCCCACCACAGGGGTCCTACGAGCAGTACTTC
CAGSPPQGSYEQYF
>NA|TRBD2|TRBV27|TRBJ2-1
TGTGCCAGCAGTCCCTCTAGCGGGAGGGAGAATGAGCAGTTCTTC
CASSPSSGRENEQFF
>NA|NA|TRBV29-1|TRBJ2-4
TGCAGCGTTGGATGGTCCAAAAACATTCAGTACTTC
CSVGWSKNIQYF
>NA|TRBD1|TRBV19|TRBJ1-5
TGTGCCAGTAGTAACCCCTTCGGGACAGTTAGCAATCAGCCCCAGCATTTT
CASSNPFGTVSNQPQHF
>NA|TRBD1|TRBV29-1|TRBJ2-5
TGCAGCGCTCAACCGGGACAGGTTTTAGAGACCCAGTACTTC
CSAQPGQVLETQYF
>once|NA|TRBV3-1/TRBV3-2|TRBJ1-1
TGTGCCAGCAGCCAGGGTGGTCTCACGGGGACTGAAGCTTTCTTT
CASSQGGLTGTEAFF
>NA|NA|TRBV27|TRBJ2-7
TGTGCCAGCAGTTTCGGGTACGAGCAGTACTTC
CASSFGYEQYF
>once|NA|TRBV5-6|TRBJ1-2
TGTGCCAGCAGCTCGAGGGAACCCCGATATGGCTACACCTTC
CASSSREPRYGYTF
>NA|NA|TRBV9|TRBJ2-6
TGTGCCAGCAGCGTAAAACGCTCTGGGGCCAACGTCCTGACTTTC
CASSVKRSGANVLTF
>NA|TRBD1|TRBV10-3|TRBJ2-7
TGTGCCATCAGTGACCGACAGGGGTACGAGCAGTACTTC
CAISDRQGYEQYF
>NA|NA|TRBV7-6|TRBJ2-2
TGTGCCAGCAGCCCAACAGGGACGAACACCGGGGAGCTGTTTTTT
CASSPTGTNTGELFF
>NA|TRBD2|TRBV7-2|TRBJ2-3
TGTGCCAGCAGCCCGCCCCTCCGGACTAGCGGGATCTCAGATACGCAGTATTTT
CASSPPLRTSGISDTQYF
>NA|NA|TRBV5-6|TRBJ2-7
TGTGCCAGCAGCTTCCTGCGGGCCAGCGCCTCCTACGAGCAGTACTTC
CASSFLRASASYEQYF
>few|TRBD1|TRBV30|TRBJ2-7
TGTGCCTGGACCTCCGGGACAGGGTTATTAGAGCAGTACTTC
CAWTSGTGLLEQYF
>NA|TRBD1|TRBV12-3/TRBV12-4|TRBJ1-1
TGTGCCAGCAGCTGGGGACAGGGAAGAGAAGCTTTCTTT
CASSWGQGREAFF
>NA|NA|TRBV18|TRBJ1-1
TGTGCCAGCTCACTGGCGAACACTGAAGCTTTCTTT
CASSLANTEAFF
>NA|TRBD2|TRBV7-9|TRBJ2-2
TGTGCCAGCACCTTAAGCGGGAGGGTCACCGGGGAGCTGTTTTTT
CASTLSGRVTGELFF
>NA|NA|TRBV27|TRBJ1-6
TGTGCCAGCAGTTTAAGGGGAAATAATTCACCCCTCCACTTT
CASSLRGNNSPLHF
>NA|NA|TRBV6-6|TRBJ1-6
TGTGCCAGCTACCCAGCGACAAACGGGGGTTCACCCCTCCACTTT
CASYPATNGGSPLHF
>NA|NA|TRBV10-2|TRBJ1-5
TGCGCCAGCAGTGAACAGTCCGCGGAGCCCCAGCATTTT
CASSEQSAEPQHF
>NA|NA|TRBV6-5|TRBJ1-2
TGTGCCAGCAGTTACTCTGTTCACAGAACTAACTATGGCTACACCTTC
CASSYSVHRTNYGYTF
>few|NA|TRBV9|TRBJ1-2
TGTGCCAGCAGCGTAGAGGGACACGCTAACTATGGCTACACCTTC
CASSVEGHANYGYTF
>NA|TRBD2|TRBV3-1/TRBV3-2|TRBJ2-7
TGTGCCAGCAGCCTAGCGGGGGGCTACTCCTACGAGCAGTACTTC
CASSLAGGYSYEQYF
>NA|TRBD1|TRBV19|TRBJ2-7
TGTGCCAGTAGTACGACGTGGACAGGGAACGAGCAGTACTTC
CASSTTWTGNEQYF
>once|NA|TRBV30|TRBJ2-7
TGTGCCTGGAAACGGGAGTCCTACGAGCAGTACTTC
CAWKRESYEQYF
>NA|NA|TRBV10-3|TRBJ1-1
TGTGCCATCAGTGAGGCGGGGGCTGGGAACACTGAAGCTTTCTTT
CAISEAGAGNTEAFF
>NA|NA|TRBV24-1|TRBJ2-1
TGTGCCACCAGTGAGGCAGACAGAGGTGAGCAGTTCTTC
CATSEADRGEQFF
>NA|TRBD2|TRBV6-5|TRBJ2-3
TGTGCCAGCAGTTACTCGATCGGGGGGATAACAGATACGCAGTATTTT
CASSYSIGGITDTQYF
>NA|TRBD2|TRBV7-2|TRBJ2-5
TGTGCCAGCAATGAAGGACTAGCGGGAGCAGAGACCCAGTACTTC
CASNEGLAGAETQYF